One sample yielded the 20 T cell receptor beta chains listed below, sequenced in a study of cytomegalovirus exposure and HLA in healthy donors. The PCR had 60 Vbeta and 13 Jbeta primers. Assay used: immunoSEQ multiplex PCR; TCRdb lists only in-frame clones, some missing. The top ten clones hold around 2.2% of a sample with approximately 190,000 clones, roughly 76% of them seen once. Sample: PBMCs. These receptor sequences come from a woman aged 25 to 45 in good health and CMV-seropositive.

The chain uses TRBV10-3 and TRBJ1-6; D perhaps matches TRBD1 (5 bases). From germline, CDR1 is ENHRY and CDR2 SYGVKD. Trimming cost V 7 bases and J 12 bases, with 13 bases left between them. The CDR3 spans 12 residues. The CDR3 sequence is CAIKGDSGPLHF. The CDR3 DNA reads as TGTGCCATCAAAGGGGACTCCGGACCCCTCCACTTT.

CDR3 in DNA: TGTGCCAGCAACCGGGGACTAGCGTTCCCCAATGAGCAGTTCTTC. It yields the protein CASNRGLAFPNEQFF. The chain is built from TRBV6-5 and TRBJ2-1; TRBD2 aligns across 10 bases. The germline gives CDR1 MNHEY, CDR2 SVGAGI. The CDR3 covers 15 residues. The V gene end was trimmed by 7 bases and the J gene end by 6 bases; junction bases not matched to a gene: 9.

The chain is built from TRBV30 and TRBJ1-5, with D perhaps TRBD1 (5 bases). Germline V gene lookup returns CDR1 GTSNPN and CDR2 SVGIG (reference sequence). The V end was cut by 2 bases, the J end by 7 bases, with 12 bases between. The CDR3 runs to 13 residues. CDR3 coding DNA: TGTGCCTGGAGTCCAGACAGAAAACAGCCCCAGCATTTT. It encodes CAWSPDRKQPQHF. The variable domain in full, completed from reference TRBV30 and TRBJ1-5, reads SQTIHQWPATLVQPVGSPLSLECTVEGTSNPNLYWYRQAAGRGLQLLFYSVGIGQISSEVPQNLSASRPQDRQFILSSKKLLLSDSGFYLCAWSPDRKQPQHFGDGTRLSIL.

The gene calls are TRBV5-1 and TRBJ2-7, with D unclear. CDR1 SGHRS and CDR2 YFSETQ come from the germline V gene. Trimming took off 0 bases at V and 0 bases at J, with 7 bases between the two ends. The CDR3 runs 14 residues. The CDR3 sequence: CASSLAVSSYEQYF. CDR3 DNA: TGCGCCAGCAGCTTGGCGGTGTCCTCCTACGAGCAGTACTTC. Looking up the rest from reference TRBV5-1 and TRBJ2-7 gives the full variable domain: KAGVTQTPRYLIKTRGQQVTLSCSPISGHRSVSWYQQTPGQGLQFLFEYFSETQRNKGNFPGRFSGRQFSNSRSEMNVSTLELGDSALYLCASSLAVSSYEQYFGPGTRLTVT.

The chain joins TRBV7-2 to TRBJ2-7; 14 nucleotides agree with TRBD2. V shed 3 bases and J 7 bases; nucleotides not matched to a gene: 5. The germline V gene encodes CDR1 SGHTA and CDR2 FQGNSA. The CDR3 totals 15 residues. In nucleotides, the CDR3 is TGTGCCAGCAGCTTGGGACTAGCGGGAGTGGGTGAGCAGTACTTC. This translates into CASSLGLAGVGEQYF.

The CDR3 region has the DNA TGCGCCAGCAGTGAAACAGGGAACTCCTACGAGCAGTACTTC. This translates into CASSETGNSYEQYF. This sequence joins TRBV10-2 and TRBJ2-7, with a possible D match to TRBD1 (6 bases). Trimming took off 3 bases at V and 0 bases at J, with 9 bases between the two ends. The CDR3 is 14 amino acids. CDR1 WSHSY and CDR2 SAAADI come from the germline V gene.

This chain connects TRBV5-6 to TRBJ2-1; 10 bases are a match to TRBD2. V gave up 2 bases and J gave up 8 bases; unmatched junction bases: 4. Germline assignment: CDR1 SGHDT and CDR2 YYEEEE. The CDR3 spans 14 residues. CDR3 sequence: CASSLLAGSDEQFF. CDR3 DNA sequence: TGTGCCAGCAGCTTACTAGCGGGGTCGGATGAGCAGTTCTTC.

The genes are TRBV18 and TRBJ2-7; 9 nucleotides match TRBD1. The CDR3 loop spans 15 amino acids. V lost 4 bases, J lost 2 bases, and 6 bases stayed unmatched. Germline values: CDR1 KGHSH, CDR2 LQKENI. The DNA for the CDR3 is TGTGCCAGCTCACGGACAGGGGAACTCACCTACGAGCAGTACTTC. Translating it yields CASSRTGELTYEQYF. Full variable domain (outside the CDR3, taken from reference TRBV18 and TRBJ2-7): NAGVMQNPRHLVRRRGQEARLRCSPMKGHSHVYWYRQLPEEGLKFMVYLQKENIIDESGMPKERFSAEFPKEGPSILRIQQVVRGDSAAYFCASSRTGELTYEQYFGPGTRLTVT.

This clone was found once. The chain has TRBV7-9 and TRBJ2-1, with TRBD2 identical over 11 bases. Germline lookup yields CDR1 SEHNR and CDR2 FQNEAQ (reference sequence). CDR3 length equals 16 residues. The junction had 6 bases not matched to a gene; V was cut back by 4 bases and J by 4 bases. The CDR3 bases are TGTGCCAGCAGCTCAATGAGACTAGCGGGGTACAATGAGCAGTTCTTC. It encodes CASSSMRLAGYNEQFF.

The rearrangement links TRBV19 to TRBJ2-7; tentatively, D is TRBD2 (7 bases). The V gene's germline CDR1 is LNHDA and CDR2 SQIVND (reference sequence). This CDR3 region has 14 residues. V was cut by 3 bases and J by 3 bases, with 12 bases left in between. The CDR3 nucleotides read TGTGCCAGTAGTATGATGGGAGGGGGCTACGAGCAGTACTTC. It is translated as CASSMMGGGYEQYF. Supplemented by reference TRBV19 and TRBJ2-7, the full variable domain reads DGGITQSPKYLFRKEGQNVTLSCEQNLNHDAMYWYRQDPGQGLRLIYYSQIVNDFQKGDIAEGYSVSREKKESFPLTVTSAQKNPTAFYLCASSMMGGGYEQYFGPGTRLTVT.

This clone came up a few times. The chain couples TRBV7-2 to TRBJ1-2; 7 nucleotides line up with TRBD1. The CDR3 is 14 residues long. Germline values: CDR1 SGHTA, CDR2 FQGNSA. The V segment lost 4 bases and the J segment 7 bases; nucleotides outside the gene matches: 9. CDR3 residues: CASSWDSQVSGYTF. The CDR3 DNA reads TGTGCCAGCAGCTGGGACAGTCAGGTATCTGGCTACACCTTC.

The chain recombines TRBV10-1 with TRBJ1-1; D not resolved. This CDR3 region has 14 residues. Germline lookup yields CDR1 WNHNN and CDR2 SYGVQD (reference sequence). Trimming stripped 0 bases from V and 2 bases from J, with 7 bases between. CDR3 in DNA: TGCGCCAGCAGTGAGTCGGGAGGAAACACTGAAGCTTTCTTT. Translating it yields CASSESGGNTEAFF.

This clone was counted a few times. The V and J genes are TRBV2 and TRBJ1-5, with a weak D call TRBD1 (6 bases). V was clipped by 7 bases and J by 4 bases, with 11 bases between them. This CDR3 comprises 13 residues. From germline, CDR1 is SNHLY and CDR2 FYNNEI. CDR3 nucleotide sequence: TGTGCCAGCATGTGGACAGAGAATCAGCCCCAGCATTTT. Translation: CASMWTENQPQHF.

The gene calls are TRBV12-5 and TRBJ2-3; D gene unclear. Germline loops: CDR1 LGHNT, CDR2 FRNRAP. V gave up 2 bases and J gave up 4 bases, with 7 bases separating them. The CDR3 contains 13 residues. The CDR3 loop is CASGLSGSDTQYF. For the CDR3, the DNA is TGTGCTAGTGGTTTGTCCGGGTCAGATACGCAGTATTTT.

This clone was seen a few times. The chain recombines TRBV6-6 with TRBJ1-1; D is uncertain. V lost 6 bases and J 0 bases, leaving 8 bases between the germline ends. The CDR3 is made up of 13 amino acids. Per the germline V gene, CDR1 is MNHNY and CDR2 is SVGAGI (reference sequence). The CDR3 bases are TGTGCCAGCAGCCCTCGTCTGAACACTGAAGCTTTCTTT. Encoded protein: CASSPRLNTEAFF.

This chain uses TRBV5-4 with TRBJ1-1; D remains unclear. This CDR3 comprises 14 residues. Deletions cut 5 bases from V and 4 bases from J, with 15 bases between. Germline CDR1 is SGHNT and CDR2 is YYREEE (reference sequence). The CDR3 coding sequence is TGTGCCAGCAGTCGGAGCGTAGAGGCCACTGAAGCTTTCTTT. This codes for CASSRSVEATEAFF.

The CDR3 nucleotides are TGTGCCAGCAGTCCAACTCCTAGCGGGGGGAACACCGGGGAGCTGTTTTTT. As protein: CASSPTPSGGNTGELFF. The genes are TRBV7-3 and TRBJ2-2; 10 positions match TRBD2. The CDR3 runs to 17 residues. J gave up 1 base and V 6 bases, and 8 bases lay outside the gene matches. Germline V lookup: CDR1 SGHTA, CDR2 FQGTGA.

This clone was recorded a few times. The rearrangement uses TRBV4-2 and TRBJ2-7; possibly TRBD2 for D (5 bases). With 1 base removed from V and 3 bases from J, the gap between germline ends came to 10 bases. CDR1 is LGHNA, CDR2 YNFKEQ, per germline. This CDR3 is 14 amino acids long. This CDR3 is CASSQAGKDYEQYF. CDR3 nucleotide sequence: TGTGCCAGCAGCCAAGCCGGGAAAGACTACGAGCAGTACTTC.

The rearrangement uses TRBV6-5 and TRBJ1-1; no firm D call. This CDR3 has 14 amino acids. The germline V gene has CDR1 MNHEY and CDR2 SVGAGI. The V end was cut by 2 bases, the J end by 11 bases, with 18 bases between. The CDR3 DNA reads as TGTGCCAGCAGTTACGGGCAGTTGGCCCGAGGGGCTTTCTTT. It is translated as CASSYGQLARGAFF.

This chain uses TRBV29-1 with TRBJ2-1; TRBD2 agrees at 7 bases. CDR3 size: 15 residues. Germline CDR1 reads SQVTM; CDR2 reads ANQGSEA. With V trimmed by 4 bases and J by 0 bases, 6 bases remained unmatched. The CDR3 protein is CSVGMRGSSYNEQFF. As DNA, the CDR3 is TGCAGCGTTGGGATGCGGGGGAGCTCCTACAATGAGCAGTTCTTC.